This T cell receptor beta chain derives from a study of CD8 T cells in ankylosing spondylitis. Points from the study as a whole: Seemingly distinctive of ankylosing spondylitis blood was a TCR beta motif formed by eight highly homologous variants. Researchers reportedly found disease-linked clones significantly enriched in matched ankylosing spondylitis synovial fluid. Disease-associated clonotypes exhibited CD8+ identity and were relatively infrequent in peripheral blood. Earlier authors reported some of these motif variants in reactive arthritis synovial fluid and blood.

About this clonotype: Its cognate antigen is unknown.

Quantitative molecular-barcoded 5'-RACE generated the TCR beta libraries. A single record per CDR3 protein comes from TCRdb applying MiXCR to the 5' RACE reads. The table includes hundreds of thousands of distinct CDR3 sequences, approximately 26% detected once. The V gene lost 1 base and the J gene lost 6 bases, with 7 bases spanning the gap. Germline-derived CDR1 and CDR2 are SGHAT and FQNNGV. The CDR3 has 13 residues. The TCR was taken from a male donor with ankylosing spondylitis. Sequencing was done on a sample of blood, either unsorted or a sorted T cell fraction (not recorded which). The rearrangement links TRBV11-2 to TRBJ2-1; TRBD1 might be the D (5 bases). In nucleotides, the CDR3 is TGTGCCAGCAGCTTAGGACAGCCCAATGAGCAGTTCTTC. Protein product: CASSLGQPNEQFF.